This T cell receptor (beta chain) was sequenced in a study of blood T cell repertoires in COVID-19. Study-wide context: The origin of the acute and convalescent COVID-19 samples was the United States, Italy and Spain. Sample material is recorded as cDNA or gDNA derived from T cells, B-cell-depleted T cells, or PBMCs.

V lost 3 bases and J 4 bases, leaving 12 bases between the germline ends. The CDR3 is 15 residues long. The germline V gene has CDR1 SGHVS and CDR2 FQNEAQ. Original analysis: How many nucleated cells were present was estimated from reference gene primer amplification. Here immunoSEQ multiplex PCR was the method, and the copy in TCRdb shows in-frame clones only, minus some. V and J calls and clone size follow that table, whereas D and trimming were derived from the DNA. This table holds over 450,000 clones, roughly nine tenths found once. Seattle-derived patients entered the study during active infection and were followed longitudinally.

The chain links TRBV7-8 to TRBJ2-2; D is unresolved. Sequenced input: peripheral blood. The sequence derives from a man between 18 and 29 years old with COVID-19, enrolled during active disease. DNA of the CDR3: TGTGCCAGCAGCTTGAGTCCACTCATCACCGGGGAGCTGTTTTTT. Translated, it gives CASSLSPLITGELFF. Variable domain in full (rest from reference TRBV7-8 and TRBJ2-2): GAGVSQSPRYKVAKRGQDVALRCDPISGHVSLFWYQQALGQGPEFLTYFQNEAQLDKSGLPSDRFFAERPEGSVSTLKIQRTQQEDSAVYLCASSLSPLITGELFFGEGSRLTVL.